The T cell receptor (beta chain) under discussion was sequenced for a study of CD8 T cells in Susac syndrome. The authors reverse transcribed roughly 0.5 to 1 ug RNA with random hexamers. TCRdb re-analysed the immunoSEQ multiplex PCR reads in MiXCR, keeping a single row per CDR3 protein. Of some 120,000 distinct CDR3 sequences in the sample, nearly 95% were seen once. The trim removed 6 bases at V and 4 bases at J, leaving 8 bases unmatched. The germline V gene has CDR1 LGHDT and CDR2 YNNKEL (reference sequence). The CDR3 loop spans 15 amino acids. Negative magnetic isolation gave CD8+ and CD4+ cells; FACS enriched CD8+ TEMRA.

This receptor was obtained from a human donor in good health. The source material was CD4+ T cells from PBMCs. The chain employs TRBV3-1 and TRBJ2-2; 7 bases align to TRBD1. CDR3 in DNA: TGTGCCAGCAGGTTCCGACAGGGTCGCACCGGGGAGCTGTTTTTT. It is translated as CASRFRQGRTGELFF. Looking up the rest from reference TRBV3-1 and TRBJ2-2 gives the full variable domain: DTAVSQTPKYLVTQMGNDKSIKCEQNLGHDTMYWYKQDSKKFLKIMFSYNNKELIINETVPNRFSPKSPDKAHLNLHINSLELGDSAVYFCASRFRQGRTGELFFGEGSRLTVL.